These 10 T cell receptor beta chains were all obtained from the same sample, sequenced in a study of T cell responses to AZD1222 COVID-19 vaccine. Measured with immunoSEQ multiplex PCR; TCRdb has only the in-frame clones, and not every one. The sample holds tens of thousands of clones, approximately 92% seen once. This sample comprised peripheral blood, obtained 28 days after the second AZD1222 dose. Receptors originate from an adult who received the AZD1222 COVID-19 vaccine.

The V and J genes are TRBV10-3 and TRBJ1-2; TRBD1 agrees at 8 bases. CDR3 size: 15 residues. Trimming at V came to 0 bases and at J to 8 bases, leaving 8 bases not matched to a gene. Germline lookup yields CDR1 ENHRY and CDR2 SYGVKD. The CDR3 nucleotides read TGTGCCATCAGTGAGTCTAGAGGGGACAGGTACGGCTACACCTTC. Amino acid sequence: CAISESRGDRYGYTF.

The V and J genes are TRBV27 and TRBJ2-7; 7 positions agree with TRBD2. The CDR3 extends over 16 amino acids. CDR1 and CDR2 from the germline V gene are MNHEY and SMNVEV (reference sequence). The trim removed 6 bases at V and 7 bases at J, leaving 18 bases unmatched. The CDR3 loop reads CASRGEVGGNPWEQYF. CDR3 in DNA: TGTGCCAGCAGAGGTGAGGTGGGGGGGAACCCGTGGGAGCAGTACTTC.

DNA of the CDR3: TGCGCCAGCAGCCGGGGACAGGGGGTTGAAAAACTGTTTTTT. Encoded protein: CASSRGQGVEKLFF. The chain recombines TRBV5-1 with TRBJ1-4, with TRBD1 matching over 11 bases. The CDR3 loop spans 14 amino acids. Germline V CDR1 and CDR2: SGHRS, YFSETQ. The junction had 3 bases not matched to a gene; V was cut back by 4 bases and J by 7 bases.

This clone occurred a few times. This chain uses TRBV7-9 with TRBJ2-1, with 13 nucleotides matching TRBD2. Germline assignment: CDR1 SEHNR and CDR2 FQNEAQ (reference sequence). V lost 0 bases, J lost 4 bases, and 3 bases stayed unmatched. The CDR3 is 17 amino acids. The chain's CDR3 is CASSLAGLAGAYNEQFF. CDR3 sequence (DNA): TGTGCCAGCAGCTTAGCCGGACTAGCGGGAGCTTACAATGAGCAGTTCTTC.

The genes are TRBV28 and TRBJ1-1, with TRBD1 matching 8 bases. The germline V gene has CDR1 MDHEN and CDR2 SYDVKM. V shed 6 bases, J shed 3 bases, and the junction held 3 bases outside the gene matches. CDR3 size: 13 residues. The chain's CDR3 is CASRGQGYTEAFF. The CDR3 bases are TGTGCCAGCAGAGGACAGGGCTACACTGAAGCTTTCTTT.

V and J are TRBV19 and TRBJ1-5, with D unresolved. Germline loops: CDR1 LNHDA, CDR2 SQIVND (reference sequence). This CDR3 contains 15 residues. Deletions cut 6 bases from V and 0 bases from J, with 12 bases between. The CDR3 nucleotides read TGTGCCAGTAGCCAGACCGGTGATAGCAATCAGCCCCAGCATTTT. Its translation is CASSQTGDSNQPQHF.

For the CDR3, the DNA is TGTGCCAGCAGACTAGCGGGAGGCACAGATACGCAGTATTTT. The encoded protein is CASRLAGGTDTQYF. This chain connects TRBV6-5 to TRBJ2-3; TRBD2 aligns across 11 bases. CDR3 length: 14 amino acids. The germline V gene has CDR1 MNHEY and CDR2 SVGAGI. J was trimmed by 1 base and V by 6 bases; bases with no gene match: 0.

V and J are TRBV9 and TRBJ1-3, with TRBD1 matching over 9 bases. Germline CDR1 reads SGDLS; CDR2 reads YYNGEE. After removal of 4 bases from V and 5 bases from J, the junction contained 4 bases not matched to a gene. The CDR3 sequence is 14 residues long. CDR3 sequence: CASSRGQGRNTIYF. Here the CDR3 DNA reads TGTGCCAGCAGCCGAGGACAGGGGCGAAACACCATATATTTT.

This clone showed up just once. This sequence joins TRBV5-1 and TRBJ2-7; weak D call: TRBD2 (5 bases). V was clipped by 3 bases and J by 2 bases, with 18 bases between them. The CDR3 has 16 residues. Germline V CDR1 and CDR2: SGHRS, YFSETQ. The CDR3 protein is CASSSRTLPSTYEQYF. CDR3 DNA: TGCGCCAGCAGCTCAAGGACTTTACCTTCAACCTACGAGCAGTACTTC.

CDR3 region: CASSPGKASGDYEQYF. CDR3 in DNA: TGTGCCAGCAGCCCTGGGAAGGCTAGCGGCGACTACGAGCAGTACTTC. V usage is TRBV9 and J usage is TRBJ2-7; 7 bases agree with TRBD2. The V and J ends lost 4 bases and 3 bases, in that order; junction bases with no gene match: 13. Germline V gene data show CDR1 as SGDLS and CDR2 as YYNGEE. The CDR3 contains 16 residues.